This T cell receptor beta chain is drawn from a study of blood T cells in healthy people across ages. To note about this clonotype: Its antigen is not identified. A read error may produce the germline difference seen at one junction end.

Whole-study findings and limits: Bulk PBMC profiling left naive and antigen-experienced comparisons inconclusive.

The V gene's germline CDR1 is LGHNA and CDR2 YNFKEQ. The CDR3 consists of 14 residues. A second about 7 to 12 cycle PCR used barcoded and J-beta primers. MiXCR was run by TCRdb on the 5' RACE reads, yielding one entry per CDR3 protein. This sample has around 2 million distinct CDR3 sequences; roughly two fifths occur once, and the top ten carry around 23%. Healthy individuals of Caucasian origin from Russia, aged about 6 to 95, served as donors. Specimen: blood. The source is a human donor in good health. The chain is built from TRBV4-2 and TRBJ1-2; maybe TRBD1 (6 bases). The CDR3 DNA reads as TGTGCCAGCAGCGTTGGAACAGACAGGCAGGGCTACACCTTT. Its translation: CASSVGTDRQGYTF.